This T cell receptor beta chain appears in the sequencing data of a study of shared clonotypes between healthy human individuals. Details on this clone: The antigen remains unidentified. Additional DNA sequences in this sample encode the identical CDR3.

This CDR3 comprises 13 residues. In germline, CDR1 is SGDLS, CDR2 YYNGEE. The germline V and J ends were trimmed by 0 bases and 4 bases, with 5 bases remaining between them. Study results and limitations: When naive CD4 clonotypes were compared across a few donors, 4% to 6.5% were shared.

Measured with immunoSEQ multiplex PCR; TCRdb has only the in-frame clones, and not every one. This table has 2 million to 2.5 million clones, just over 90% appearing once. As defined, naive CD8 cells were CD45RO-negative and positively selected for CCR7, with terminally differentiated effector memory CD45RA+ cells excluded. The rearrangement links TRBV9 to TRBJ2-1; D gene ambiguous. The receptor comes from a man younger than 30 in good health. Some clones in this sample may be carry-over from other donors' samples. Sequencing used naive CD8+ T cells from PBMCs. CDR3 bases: TGTGCCAGCAGCGTAGGGTCTTACAATGAGCAGTTCTTC. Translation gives CASSVGSYNEQFF. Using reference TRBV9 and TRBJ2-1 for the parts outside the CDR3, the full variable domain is DSGVTQTPKHLITATGQRVTLRCSPRSGDLSVYWYQQSLDQGLQFLIQYYNGEERAKGNILERFSAQQFPDLHSELNLSSLELGDSALYFCASSVGSYNEQFFGPGTRLTVL.